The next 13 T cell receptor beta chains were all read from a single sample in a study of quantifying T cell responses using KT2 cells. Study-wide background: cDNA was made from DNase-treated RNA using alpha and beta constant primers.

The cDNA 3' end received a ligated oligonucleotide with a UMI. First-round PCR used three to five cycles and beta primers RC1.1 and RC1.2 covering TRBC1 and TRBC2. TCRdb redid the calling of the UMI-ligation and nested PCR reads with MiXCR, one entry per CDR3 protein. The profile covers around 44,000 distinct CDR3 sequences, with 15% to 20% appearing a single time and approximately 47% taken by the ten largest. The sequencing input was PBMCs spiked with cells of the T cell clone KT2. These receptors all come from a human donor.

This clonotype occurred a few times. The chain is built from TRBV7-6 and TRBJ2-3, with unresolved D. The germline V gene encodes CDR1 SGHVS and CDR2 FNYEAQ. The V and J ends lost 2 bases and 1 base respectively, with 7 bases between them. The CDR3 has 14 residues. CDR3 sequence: CASSLSTGTDTQYF. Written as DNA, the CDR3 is TGTGCCAGCAGCTTATCAACCGGCACAGATACGCAGTATTTT.

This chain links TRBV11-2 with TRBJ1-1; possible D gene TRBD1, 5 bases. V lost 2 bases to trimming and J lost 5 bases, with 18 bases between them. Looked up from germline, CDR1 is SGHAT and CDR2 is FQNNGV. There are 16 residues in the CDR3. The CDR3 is CASSLQWGNDKTEAFF. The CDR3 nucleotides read TGTGCCAGCAGCTTACAATGGGGGAATGACAAGACTGAAGCTTTCTTT. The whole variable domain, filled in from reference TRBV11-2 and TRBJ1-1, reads EAGVAQSPRYKIIEKRQSVAFWCNPISGHATLYWYQQILGQGPKLLIQFQNNGVVDDSQLPKDRFSAERLKGVDSTLKIQPAKLEDSAVYLCASSLQWGNDKTEAFFGQGTRLTVV.

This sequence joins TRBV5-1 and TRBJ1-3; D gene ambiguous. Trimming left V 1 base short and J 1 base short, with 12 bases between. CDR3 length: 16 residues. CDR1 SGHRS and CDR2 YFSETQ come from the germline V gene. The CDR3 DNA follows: TGCGCCAGCAGCTTGAACGGGGTCGTATCTGGAAACACCATATATTTT. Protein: CASSLNGVVSGNTIYF.

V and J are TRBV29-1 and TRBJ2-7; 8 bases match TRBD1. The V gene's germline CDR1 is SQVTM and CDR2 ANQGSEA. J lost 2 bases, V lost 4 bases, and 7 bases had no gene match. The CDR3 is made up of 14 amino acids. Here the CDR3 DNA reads TGCAGCGTTGCGACCAGGGGGCAGCCCTACGAGCAGTACTTC. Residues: CSVATRGQPYEQYF.

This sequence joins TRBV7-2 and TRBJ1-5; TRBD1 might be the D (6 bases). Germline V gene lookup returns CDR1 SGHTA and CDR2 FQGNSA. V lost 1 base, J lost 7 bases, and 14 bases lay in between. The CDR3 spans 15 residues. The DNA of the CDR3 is TGTGCCAGCAGCTTAGATGGGGGGCCCAGCCAGCCCCAGCATTTT. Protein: CASSLDGGPSQPQHF.

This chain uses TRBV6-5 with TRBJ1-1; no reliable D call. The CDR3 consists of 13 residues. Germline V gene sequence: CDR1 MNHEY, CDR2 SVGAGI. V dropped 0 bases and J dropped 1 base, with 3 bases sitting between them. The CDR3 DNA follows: TGTGCCAGCAGTTACTCGAAGAACACTGAAGCTTTCTTT. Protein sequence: CASSYSKNTEAFF.

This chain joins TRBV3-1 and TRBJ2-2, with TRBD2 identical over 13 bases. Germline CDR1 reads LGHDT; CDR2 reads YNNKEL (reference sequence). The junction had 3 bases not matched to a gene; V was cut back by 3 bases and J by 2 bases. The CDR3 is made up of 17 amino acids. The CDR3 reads CASSQGLAGTNTGELFF. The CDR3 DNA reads TGTGCCAGCAGCCAGGGACTAGCGGGGACAAACACCGGGGAGCTGTTTTTT.

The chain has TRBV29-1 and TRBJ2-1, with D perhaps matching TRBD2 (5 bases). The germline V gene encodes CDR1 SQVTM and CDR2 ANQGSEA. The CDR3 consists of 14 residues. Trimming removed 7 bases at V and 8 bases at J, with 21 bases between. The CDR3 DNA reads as TGCAGCGCCAATGAGTGGGAGTGGACGGATGAGCAGTTCTTC. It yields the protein CSANEWEWTDEQFF.

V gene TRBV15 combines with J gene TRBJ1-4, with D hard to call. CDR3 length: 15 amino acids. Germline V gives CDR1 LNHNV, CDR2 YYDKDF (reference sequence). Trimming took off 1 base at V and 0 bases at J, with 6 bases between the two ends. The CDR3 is CATSRGGATNEKLFF. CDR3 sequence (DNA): TGTGCCACCAGCAGAGGGGGAGCAACTAATGAAAAACTGTTTTTT.

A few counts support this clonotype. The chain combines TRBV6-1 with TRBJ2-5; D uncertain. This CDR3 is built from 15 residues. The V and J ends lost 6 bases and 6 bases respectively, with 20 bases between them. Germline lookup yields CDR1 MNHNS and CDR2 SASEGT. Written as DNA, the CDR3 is TGTGCCAGCAGCGACTCTTTAAGGACGGCCAAGACCCAGTACTTC. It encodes CASSDSLRTAKTQYF.

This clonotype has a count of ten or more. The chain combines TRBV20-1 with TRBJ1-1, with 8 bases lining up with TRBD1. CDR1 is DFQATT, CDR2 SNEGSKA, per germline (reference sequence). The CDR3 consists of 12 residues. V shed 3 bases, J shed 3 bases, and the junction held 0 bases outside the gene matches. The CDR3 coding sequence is TGCAGTGCTAGGACAGGGGACACTGAAGCTTTCTTT. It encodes CSARTGDTEAFF.

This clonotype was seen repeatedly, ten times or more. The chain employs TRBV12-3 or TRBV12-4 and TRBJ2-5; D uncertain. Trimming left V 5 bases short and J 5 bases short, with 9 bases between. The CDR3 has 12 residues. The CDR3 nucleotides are TGTGCCAGCAGTGAGATCCGGGAGACCCAGTACTTC. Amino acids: CASSEIRETQYF.

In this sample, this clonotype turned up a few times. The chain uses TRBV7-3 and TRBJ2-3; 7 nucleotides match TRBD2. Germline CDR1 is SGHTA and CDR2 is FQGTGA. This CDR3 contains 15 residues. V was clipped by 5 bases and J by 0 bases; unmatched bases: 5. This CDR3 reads CASSPTRESTDTQYF. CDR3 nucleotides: TGTGCCAGCAGCCCCACGCGGGAGAGCACAGATACGCAGTATTTT.